The 26 T cell receptor beta chains listed next were all sequenced from one sample in a study of vaccination effects on CD4 cells after COVID-19. The antigens of these receptors remain unknown. The table came from immunoSEQ multiplex PCR; TCRdb's copy has only in-frame clones and leaves some out. The table records about 72,000 clones, 70% to 90% of them present only once. CD4+ T cells specific for antigen were expanded with viral peptide pools by the ViraFEST assay before sequencing. Isolating CD4+ T cells followed less than 12 days of culture. All study participants received two doses of BNT162b2 or mRNA-1273 vaccine. The material was CD4+ T cells from PBMCs cultured with HCoV-229E spike peptides, obtained after COVID-19 vaccination. The receptors were sampled from a human donor who received a COVID-19 vaccine.

This chain links TRBV2 with TRBJ2-5; tentatively, D is TRBD2 (6 bases). V shed 4 bases and J shed 0 bases, with 9 bases lying between them. CDR1 and CDR2 (germline): SNHLY, FYNNEI. This CDR3 is built from 14 residues. CDR3: CASSVRDYQETQYF. CDR3 DNA sequence: TGTGCCAGCAGTGTGCGGGACTACCAAGAGACCCAGTACTTC.

This chain uses TRBV19 with TRBJ2-5; tentative D call: TRBD1 (6 bases). CDR1 is LNHDA and CDR2 is SQIVND in the germline V gene (reference sequence). This CDR3 is built from 14 residues. Trimming shortened V by 4 bases and J by 1 base, and 10 bases separated the two germline ends. CDR3 sequence: CASSRGTFQETQYF. CDR3 coding DNA: TGTGCCAGTAGTAGGGGGACATTCCAAGAGACCCAGTACTTC.

This sequence joins TRBV25-1 and TRBJ2-5; D is perhaps TRBD2 (5 bases). This CDR3 comprises 14 residues. V lost 1 base and J lost 5, with 11 bases in between. Germline V gene lookup returns CDR1 MGHDK and CDR2 SYGVNS. This CDR3 reads CASSELRTGETQYF. In nucleotides, the CDR3 is TGTGCCAGCAGTGAATTGCGGACGGGGGAGACCCAGTACTTC.

The V gene is TRBV5-1, the J gene TRBJ2-2; D ambiguous. The germline V and J ends were trimmed by 0 bases and 8 bases, with 8 bases remaining between them. The CDR3 covers 13 residues. Per germline, CDR1 SGHRS and CDR2 YFSETQ. CDR3 residues: CASSLDPGGELFF. The CDR3 nucleotides are TGCGCCAGCAGCTTGGATCCTGGGGGGGAGCTGTTTTTT. The variable domain in full, with the rest retrieved from reference TRBV5-1 and TRBJ2-2, is KAGVTQTPRYLIKTRGQQVTLSCSPISGHRSVSWYQQTPGQGLQFLFEYFSETQRNKGNFPGRFSGRQFSNSRSEMNVSTLELGDSALYLCASSLDPGGELFFGEGSRLTVL.

This clone was seen only once. The gene calls are TRBV11-1 and TRBJ2-1; D gene unclear. Germline CDR1 SGHAT, CDR2 FQDESV (reference sequence). V lost 5 bases to trimming and J lost 2 bases, with 4 bases between them. CDR3 size: 12 residues. CDR3 residues: CASSPPYNEQFF. In DNA, the CDR3 is TGTGCCAGCAGCCCTCCCTACAATGAGCAGTTCTTC.

J is TRBJ1-4 and V is TRBV19, with TRBD1 matching over 9 bases. The germline V gene encodes CDR1 LNHDA and CDR2 SQIVND (reference sequence). The CDR3 length is 15 residues. Trimming at V came to 5 bases and at J to 5 bases, leaving 6 bases not matched to a gene. CDR3 residues: CASSLPGTGNEKLFF. CDR3 coding DNA: TGTGCCAGTAGTCTCCCCGGGACAGGGAATGAAAAACTGTTTTTT.

The V and J genes are TRBV5-1 and TRBJ2-4, with D uncertain. Trimming left V 2 bases short and J 2 bases short, with 11 bases between. There are 15 residues in the CDR3. Germline CDR1 and CDR2: SGHRS and YFSETQ. CDR3 sequence (DNA): TGCGCCAGCAGCTTCGAGCCGGCCACCAAAAACATTCAGTACTTC. Protein: CASSFEPATKNIQYF.

This clone was observed at least ten times. This rearrangement joins TRBV9 to TRBJ1-6, with 8 positions matching TRBD1. The CDR3 loop spans 16 amino acids. Germline trimming cut 4 bases from V and 7 bases from J; bases unmatched to any gene: 10. The germline V gene has CDR1 SGDLS and CDR2 YYNGEE. The CDR3, as DNA: TGTGCCAGCAGCCTAAAGGGAGGACAGGGAAATTCACCCCTCCACTTT. Translating it yields CASSLKGGQGNSPLHF.

V gene TRBV25-1 combines with J gene TRBJ1-3; D might be TRBD1 (5 bases). Between the trimmed V and J ends, which lost 1 base and 4 bases, there was a span of 17 bases. The CDR3 totals 17 residues. Germline V gene data show CDR1 as MGHDK and CDR2 as SYGVNS. CDR3 nucleotide sequence: TGTGCCAGCAGTGAATTGGGCCCGGGGGGTAGCGGAAACACCATATATTTT. Its translation: CASSELGPGGSGNTIYF.

The V call is TRBV19, the J call TRBJ1-1, with unresolved D. V lost 5 bases and J 0 bases, leaving 13 bases between the germline ends. Germline V gene sequence: CDR1 LNHDA, CDR2 SQIVND (reference sequence). The CDR3 consists of 15 residues. CDR3 DNA: TGTGCCAGTAGTCGCTCCCCGCCCATGAACACTGAAGCTTTCTTT. Its translation: CASSRSPPMNTEAFF.

This sequence joins TRBV14 and TRBJ1-1; D remains unclear. Germline-derived CDR1 and CDR2 are SGHDN and FVKESK. CDR3 size: 12 residues. V shed 6 bases and J shed 0 bases, with 5 bases lying between them. The CDR3 nucleotides are TGTGCCAGCAGTGACCTGAACACTGAAGCTTTCTTT. Translated: CASSDLNTEAFF.

This clone was seen a handful of times. The chain joins TRBV7-9 to TRBJ1-1; D is unresolved. Deletions cut 0 bases from V and 0 bases from J, with 11 bases between. Germline assignment: CDR1 SEHNR and CDR2 FQNEAQ (reference sequence). The CDR3 has 16 amino acids. The CDR3 DNA reads as TGTGCCAGCAGCTTAGCGTCGGCTTCAATGAACACTGAAGCTTTCTTT. Its translation: CASSLASASMNTEAFF.

DNA for the CDR3: TGTGCCAGCAGCTTAGCTGGGGGTCAGGGAGCCAATGAGCAGTTCTTC. Translating it yields CASSLAGGQGANEQFF. The gene calls are TRBV7-8 and TRBJ2-1; perhaps D is TRBD1 or TRBD2 (5 bases each). The V end was cut by 0 bases, the J end by 6 bases, with 15 bases between. CDR3 length equals 16 residues. CDR1 and CDR2 from the germline V gene are SGHVS and FQNEAQ. Full variable domain (outside the CDR3, taken from reference TRBV7-8 and TRBJ2-1): GAGVSQSPRYKVAKRGQDVALRCDPISGHVSLFWYQQALGQGPEFLTYFQNEAQLDKSGLPSDRFFAERPEGSVSTLKIQRTQQEDSAVYLCASSLAGGQGANEQFFGPGTRLTVL.

The chain combines TRBV5-1 with TRBJ1-1; D is perhaps TRBD1 (5 bases). V lost 4 bases, J lost 0 bases, and 16 bases lay in between. The CDR3 sequence is 16 residues long. The germline V gene has CDR1 SGHRS and CDR2 YFSETQ. As DNA, the CDR3 is TGCGCCAGCAGCCCGGTACGGGGGACGATGAACACTGAAGCTTTCTTT. It translates to CASSPVRGTMNTEAFF.

The chain is built from TRBV19 and TRBJ1-4; D is possibly TRBD1 (5 bases). Germline V CDR1 and CDR2: LNHDA, SQIVND (reference sequence). The V gene lost 5 bases and the J gene lost 5 bases, with 18 bases spanning the gap. The CDR3 is 16 residues long. The DNA of the CDR3 is TGTGCCAGTAGTCCTATCGGACATCGGATCAATGAAAAACTGTTTTTT. Residues: CASSPIGHRINEKLFF.

J is TRBJ1-2 and V is TRBV28; D not resolved. V lost 3 bases and J lost 5, with 7 bases in between. The CDR3 is 12 residues long. Germline CDR1 reads MDHEN; CDR2 reads SYDVKM. Here the CDR3 reads CASSLGVYGYTF. CDR3 coding DNA: TGTGCCAGCAGTTTGGGAGTATATGGCTACACCTTC.

The genes are TRBV9 and TRBJ1-1; D possibly corresponds to TRBD1 (5 bases). The CDR3 sequence is 16 residues long. V lost 0 bases to trimming and J lost 3 bases, with 15 bases between them. Germline CDR1 SGDLS, CDR2 YYNGEE. CDR3 bases: TGTGCCAGCAGCGTAGCTCTGACCGGGGGGGACACTGAAGCTTTCTTT. Translation gives CASSVALTGGDTEAFF. Using reference TRBV9 and TRBJ1-1 for the parts outside the CDR3, the full variable domain is DSGVTQTPKHLITATGQRVTLRCSPRSGDLSVYWYQQSLDQGLQFLIQYYNGEERAKGNILERFSAQQFPDLHSELNLSSLELGDSALYFCASSVALTGGDTEAFFGQGTRLTVV.

To note about this clone: Other nucleotide sequences in the sample specify the same CDR3. The V and J genes are TRBV2 and TRBJ1-1; 8 nucleotides agree with TRBD1. V was clipped by 6 bases and J by 5 bases; unmatched bases: 5. The CDR3 consists of 13 residues. Germline V CDR1 and CDR2: SNHLY, FYNNEI. The CDR3 reads CASSATGGTEAFF. The CDR3 coding sequence is TGTGCCAGCAGCGCCACAGGGGGTACTGAAGCTTTCTTT.

The chain is built from TRBV5-1 and TRBJ2-5; 9 nucleotides agree with TRBD1. After removal of 5 bases from V and 5 bases from J, the junction contained 10 bases not matched to a gene. The CDR3 is 15 amino acids. From germline, CDR1 is SGHRS and CDR2 YFSETQ. This chain's CDR3 is CASSTQGAGEETQYF. CDR3 bases: TGCGCCAGCAGTACACAGGGGGCTGGGGAGGAGACCCAGTACTTC.

V and J are TRBV24-1 and TRBJ2-5; 8 bases align to TRBD1. The CDR3 spans 15 residues. Germline V gene sequence: CDR1 KGHDR, CDR2 SFDVKD. Trimming cost V 2 bases and J 7 bases; bases outside gene matches: 8. As DNA, the CDR3 is TGTGCCACCAGTGATTCAGCCGGGACAGGAGTGACCCAGTACTTC. Encoded protein: CATSDSAGTGVTQYF.

The V call is TRBV3-1 (or the pseudogene TRBV3-2), the J call TRBJ1-2; D gene uncertain. Trimming shortened V by 4 bases and J by 7 bases, and 13 bases separated the two germline ends. Germline V lookup: CDR1 LGHDT, CDR2 YNNKEL (reference sequence). This CDR3 is 13 amino acids long. CDR3 nucleotide sequence: TGTGCCAGCAGCCCTCAGACACAGTCTGGCTACACCTTC. Residues: CASSPQTQSGYTF.

As DNA, the CDR3 is TGCGCCAGCAGCTGGGGAAGCCCGAGACAGGGGGACTATGGCTACACCTTC. Amino acids: CASSWGSPRQGDYGYTF. The gene calls are TRBV5-1 and TRBJ1-2; 9 bases line up with TRBD1. The germline V gene has CDR1 SGHRS and CDR2 YFSETQ. J was trimmed by 3 bases and V by 3 bases; bases with no gene match: 12. This CDR3 has 17 residues.

The V gene is TRBV3-1 (or the pseudogene TRBV3-2), the J gene TRBJ1-3, with D possibly being TRBD1 (5 bases). CDR3 length: 15 amino acids. Trimming took off 6 bases at V and 0 bases at J, with 12 bases between the two ends. Germline CDR1 reads LGHDT; CDR2 reads YNNKEL (reference sequence). The DNA of the CDR3 is TGTGCCAGCAGACGAGGGGTATCCTCTGGAAACACCATATATTTT. Translated, it gives CASRRGVSSGNTIYF.

The table lists this clone with a few counts. CDR3 nucleotides: TGTGCCAGCAGTGCGGGGTTTAACTATGGCTACACCTTC. It translates to CASSAGFNYGYTF. This chain links TRBV2 with TRBJ1-2; no clear D. Deletions cut 4 bases from V and 1 base from J, with 7 bases between. This CDR3 is built from 13 residues. Germline assignment: CDR1 SNHLY and CDR2 FYNNEI. The complete variable domain, with remaining parts taken from reference TRBV2 and TRBJ1-2, reads EPEVTQTPSHQVTQMGQEVILRCVPISNHLYFYWYRQILGQKVEFLVSFYNNEISEKSEIFDDQFSVERPDGSNFTLKIRSTKLEDSAMYFCASSAGFNYGYTFGSGTRLTVV.

The V gene is TRBV18, the J gene TRBJ2-6; 8 bases match TRBD2. The germline CDR1 and CDR2 sequences are KGHSH and LQKENI. The junction had 10 bases not matched to a gene; V was cut back by 1 base and J by 2 bases. The CDR3 length is 19 residues. The CDR3 DNA reads as TGTGCCAGCTCACCACGAATCGGGGGGGACGGGGCTGGGGCCAACGTCCTGACTTTC. This sequence encodes CASSPRIGGDGAGANVLTF.

The V gene is TRBV5-1, the J gene TRBJ1-2; unclear D gene. Germline V gives CDR1 SGHRS, CDR2 YFSETQ. V lost 4 bases, J lost 4 bases, and 5 bases lay in between. The CDR3 length is 11 residues. The CDR3 coding sequence is TGCGCCAGCAGCCCCGGCTATGGCTACACCTTC. Its protein is CASSPGYGYTF.